A selection of T cell receptor beta chains follows, all from one sample in a study of blood T cell repertoires in COVID-19. Only in-frame clones appear in the TCRdb table, and some are missing; sequencing was by immunoSEQ multiplex PCR. The sample includes over 150,000 clones, under 85% of them seen just once. Sequenced material: peripheral blood. All receptors derive from a human donor in a cohort sampled during active COVID-19. CDR3s include the opening cysteine and the closing phenylalanine or tryptophan. The D gene is left open where the match is weak. A clone size is listed for some rows: how often the clone was seen (once, few, many), or a class if it is expanded.

j_gene: TRBJ2-7; d_gene: TRBD2; v_gene: TRBV6-1; abundance: few; CDR3aa: CASSEDLAGGLYEQYF; CDR3nt: TGTGCCAGCAGTGAAGATTTAGCGGGGGGCCTCTACGAGCAGTACTTC
j_gene: TRBJ2-7; d_gene: .; v_gene: TRBV5-1; abundance: .; CDR3aa: CASSLSPDRTYEQYF; CDR3nt: TGCGCCAGCAGCTTGAGTCCGGACAGAACCTACGAGCAGTACTTC
j_gene: TRBJ1-5; d_gene: .; v_gene: TRBV6-1; abundance: .; CDR3aa: CASSELSAGLGSNQPQHF; CDR3nt: TGTGCCAGCAGTGAACTCAGCGCAGGGTTGGGGTCTAATCAGCCCCAGCATTTT
j_gene: TRBJ1-1; d_gene: TRBD1; v_gene: TRBV18; abundance: .; CDR3aa: CASSPIIGGQGGTEAFF; CDR3nt: TGTGCCAGCTCACCAATTATTGGGGGACAGGGAGGAACTGAAGCTTTCTTT
j_gene: TRBJ1-1; d_gene: TRBD1; v_gene: TRBV29-1; abundance: .; CDR3aa: CSVATGGGTEAFF; CDR3nt: TGCAGCGTGGCGACAGGGGGGGGTACTGAAGCTTTCTTT
j_gene: TRBJ1-1; d_gene: TRBD1; v_gene: TRBV2; abundance: .; CDR3aa: CASRQGWSPEAFF; CDR3nt: TGTGCCAGCAGACAGGGGTGGAGTCCTGAAGCTTTCTTT
j_gene: TRBJ1-1; d_gene: .; v_gene: TRBV2; abundance: .; CDR3aa: CASSLLQGSEAFF; CDR3nt: TGTGCCAGCAGCTTACTACAGGGTAGTGAAGCTTTCTTT
j_gene: TRBJ2-7; d_gene: TRBD2; v_gene: TRBV5-4; abundance: .; CDR3aa: CASSLPSGGFSEQYF; CDR3nt: TGTGCCAGCAGCTTGCCTAGCGGGGGGTTTAGCGAGCAGTACTTC
j_gene: TRBJ1-1; d_gene: .; v_gene: TRBV14; abundance: .; CDR3aa: CASSQVGGAEAFF; CDR3nt: TGTGCCAGCAGCCAAGTAGGGGGGGCCGAAGCTTTCTTT
j_gene: TRBJ1-1; d_gene: .; v_gene: TRBV30; abundance: .; CDR3aa: CAWSVRGTEAFF; CDR3nt: TGTGCCTGGAGTGTAAGGGGTACTGAAGCTTTCTTT
j_gene: TRBJ2-1; d_gene: TRBD2; v_gene: TRBV5-1; abundance: .; CDR3aa: CASSLGLAVDEQFF; CDR3nt: TGCGCCAGCAGCTTGGGGCTAGCGGTGGATGAGCAGTTCTTC
j_gene: TRBJ1-1; d_gene: .; v_gene: TRBV19; abundance: few; CDR3aa: CASSHRENTEAFF; CDR3nt: TGTGCCAGTAGTCACAGGGAGAACACTGAAGCTTTCTTT
j_gene: TRBJ1-1; d_gene: .; v_gene: TRBV5-6; abundance: .; CDR3aa: CASSWRGELTMNTEAFF; CDR3nt: TGTGCCAGCAGCTGGAGGGGCGAACTAACCATGAACACTGAAGCTTTCTTT
j_gene: TRBJ1-2; d_gene: TRBD1; v_gene: TRBV25-1; abundance: .; CDR3aa: CASHGQDGYTF; CDR3nt: TGTGCCAGCCACGGACAGGATGGCTACACCTTC
j_gene: TRBJ2-3; d_gene: TRBD2; v_gene: TRBV9; abundance: .; CDR3aa: CASSRLRGGGNTDTQYF; CDR3nt: TGTGCCAGCAGCCGACTCCGGGGCGGGGGGAACACAGATACGCAGTATTTT
j_gene: TRBJ1-6; d_gene: TRBD1; v_gene: TRBV19; abundance: .; CDR3aa: CASSPPRDRGLPPLHF; CDR3nt: TGTGCCAGTAGTCCCCCCCGGGACAGGGGGCTTCCACCCCTCCACTTT
j_gene: TRBJ1-1; d_gene: .; v_gene: TRBV11-2; abundance: once; CDR3aa: CASSRTGMNTEAFF; CDR3nt: TGTGCCAGCTCGCGGACGGGGATGAACACTGAAGCTTTCTTT
j_gene: TRBJ2-7; d_gene: TRBD1; v_gene: TRBV15; abundance: .; CDR3aa: CATSTSGGERQYF; CDR3nt: TGTGCCACCAGCACCTCAGGGGGCGAACGGCAGTACTTC
j_gene: TRBJ2-3; d_gene: TRBD2; v_gene: TRBV7-2; abundance: .; CDR3aa: CASSLKLAGGPGDTQYF; CDR3nt: TGTGCCAGCAGCTTAAAACTAGCGGGGGGGCCAGGGGATACGCAGTATTTT
j_gene: TRBJ2-1; d_gene: TRBD1; v_gene: TRBV2; abundance: .; CDR3aa: CASSEAVRGRDNEQFF; CDR3nt: TGTGCCAGCAGTGAAGCGGTAAGGGGGCGCGACAATGAGCAGTTCTTC
j_gene: TRBJ2-6; d_gene: TRBD1; v_gene: TRBV6-1; abundance: .; CDR3aa: CASSVRDRISGANVLTF; CDR3nt: TGTGCCAGCAGTGTCCGGGACAGGATCTCTGGGGCCAACGTCCTGACTTTC
j_gene: TRBJ1-6; d_gene: TRBD1; v_gene: TRBV7-2; abundance: .; CDR3aa: CASSGGTGPGYSPLHF; CDR3nt: TGTGCCAGCAGCGGGGGGACAGGGCCGGGATATTCACCCCTCCACTTT
j_gene: TRBJ1-1; d_gene: TRBD1; v_gene: TRBV6-5; abundance: .; CDR3aa: CASKTTGSENTEAFF; CDR3nt: TGTGCCAGCAAAACGACAGGGTCCGAAAACACTGAAGCTTTCTTT
j_gene: TRBJ2-1; d_gene: TRBD1; v_gene: TRBV19; abundance: .; CDR3aa: CASSLWDRDNEQFF; CDR3nt: TGTGCCAGTAGCCTCTGGGACAGGGATAATGAGCAGTTCTTC
j_gene: TRBJ1-2; d_gene: .; v_gene: TRBV28; abundance: .; CDR3aa: CASRQLGTIGNYGYTF; CDR3nt: TGTGCCAGCAGACAACTCGGGACAATCGGCAACTATGGCTACACCTTC
j_gene: TRBJ2-1; d_gene: TRBD1; v_gene: TRBV4-1; abundance: .; CDR3aa: CASSQGQGLGEQFF; CDR3nt: TGCGCCAGCAGCCAAGGACAGGGTTTGGGTGAGCAGTTCTTC
j_gene: TRBJ2-7; d_gene: TRBD1; v_gene: TRBV6-5; abundance: .; CDR3aa: CASSRQGTYEQYF; CDR3nt: TGTGCCAGCAGTCGACAGGGCACCTACGAGCAGTACTTC
j_gene: TRBJ1-3; d_gene: TRBD1; v_gene: TRBV19; abundance: .; CDR3aa: CASSQDRASGNTIYF; CDR3nt: TGTGCCAGTAGTCAAGACAGGGCCTCTGGAAACACCATATATTTT
j_gene: TRBJ2-1; d_gene: TRBD2; v_gene: TRBV29-1; abundance: .; CDR3aa: CSVGTRGGAGYNEQFF; CDR3nt: TGCAGCGTGGGGACTCGCGGGGGGGCCGGGTACAATGAGCAGTTCTTC
j_gene: TRBJ1-1; d_gene: .; v_gene: TRBV4-1; abundance: .; CDR3aa: CASSQEAGLNTEAFF; CDR3nt: TGCGCCAGCAGCCAAGAGGCAGGATTGAACACTGAAGCTTTCTTT
j_gene: TRBJ1-1; d_gene: .; v_gene: TRBV13; abundance: .; CDR3aa: CASSPWGRGFTEAFF; CDR3nt: TGTGCCAGCAGCCCCTGGGGCAGGGGATTCACTGAAGCTTTCTTT
j_gene: TRBJ2-7; d_gene: .; v_gene: TRBV3-1/TRBV3-2; abundance: .; CDR3aa: CASSRRDTIYEQYF; CDR3nt: TGTGCCAGCAGCCGACGGGACACGATCTACGAGCAGTACTTC
j_gene: TRBJ1-2; d_gene: TRBD1; v_gene: TRBV19; abundance: .; CDR3aa: CASSIGQGSYGYTF; CDR3nt: TGTGCCAGTAGTATTGGACAGGGAAGCTATGGCTACACCTTC
j_gene: TRBJ1-5; d_gene: .; v_gene: TRBV12-3/TRBV12-4; abundance: .; CDR3aa: CASSFGQYQPQHF; CDR3nt: TGTGCCAGCAGTTTTGGACAGTATCAGCCCCAGCATTTT
j_gene: TRBJ2-3; d_gene: .; v_gene: TRBV5-1; abundance: .; CDR3aa: CASSLVSRAGTDTQYF; CDR3nt: TGCGCCAGCAGCTTGGTGAGCAGGGCCGGTACAGATACGCAGTATTTT
j_gene: TRBJ1-2; d_gene: TRBD1; v_gene: TRBV4-1; abundance: .; CDR3aa: CASSQPQGAENYGYTF; CDR3nt: TGCGCCAGCAGCCAACCACAGGGGGCAGAGAACTATGGCTACACCTTC
j_gene: TRBJ1-2; d_gene: .; v_gene: TRBV5-1; abundance: .; CDR3aa: CASSLELDGYGYTF; CDR3nt: TGCGCCAGCAGCTTGGAGTTAGATGGTTATGGCTACACCTTC
j_gene: TRBJ1-2; d_gene: .; v_gene: TRBV5-5; abundance: few; CDR3aa: CASSWGTGGRGNGYTF; CDR3nt: TGTGCCAGCAGCTGGGGGACCGGGGGAAGAGGGAATGGCTACACCTTC
j_gene: TRBJ2-7; d_gene: TRBD1; v_gene: TRBV5-6; abundance: .; CDR3aa: CASSFFSTGTGVSEQYF; CDR3nt: TGTGCCAGCAGTTTTTTTTCTACCGGGACAGGGGTTTCCGAGCAGTACTTC
j_gene: TRBJ2-1; d_gene: TRBD1; v_gene: TRBV19; abundance: .; CDR3aa: CASSMISDRGGYNEQFF; CDR3nt: TGTGCCAGTAGTATGATTTCGGACAGGGGCGGGTACAATGAGCAGTTCTTC
j_gene: TRBJ1-2; d_gene: TRBD1; v_gene: TRBV6-5; abundance: .; CDR3aa: CASRPTGGYGYTF; CDR3nt: TGTGCCAGCAGGCCGACAGGGGGCTATGGCTACACCTTC
j_gene: TRBJ2-7; d_gene: .; v_gene: TRBV19; abundance: .; CDR3aa: CASSAGRIYEQYF; CDR3nt: TGTGCCAGTAGTGCGGGACGGATCTACGAGCAGTACTTC
j_gene: TRBJ1-1; d_gene: TRBD1; v_gene: TRBV5-1; abundance: .; CDR3aa: CASSPGTDSTEAFF; CDR3nt: TGCGCCAGCAGCCCCGGGACAGATAGTACTGAAGCTTTCTTT
j_gene: TRBJ2-5; d_gene: .; v_gene: TRBV20-1; abundance: .; CDR3aa: CSALPQETQYF; CDR3nt: TGCAGTGCCCTACCCCAAGAGACCCAGTACTTC
j_gene: TRBJ1-2; d_gene: TRBD1; v_gene: TRBV3-1/TRBV3-2; abundance: once; CDR3aa: CASSPIGTGLNYGYTF; CDR3nt: TGTGCCAGCAGCCCTATCGGGACAGGGCTTAACTATGGCTACACCTTC
j_gene: TRBJ2-7; d_gene: .; v_gene: TRBV7-8; abundance: .; CDR3aa: CASSSGWYEQYF; CDR3nt: TGTGCCAGCAGCTCCGGGTGGTACGAGCAGTACTTC
j_gene: TRBJ1-1; d_gene: TRBD1; v_gene: TRBV4-1; abundance: .; CDR3aa: CASRLNRGDTEAFF; CDR3nt: TGCGCCAGCAGACTAAACAGGGGAGACACTGAAGCTTTCTTT
j_gene: TRBJ1-3; d_gene: TRBD1; v_gene: TRBV7-3; abundance: .; CDR3aa: CASSLVGTALAAGNTIYF; CDR3nt: TGTGCCAGCAGCTTAGTTGGGACAGCCCTCGCAGCTGGAAACACCATATATTTT
j_gene: TRBJ1-1; d_gene: .; v_gene: TRBV12-3/TRBV12-4; abundance: .; CDR3aa: CASNLGADEAFF; CDR3nt: TGTGCCAGCAACTTAGGGGCAGATGAAGCTTTCTTT
j_gene: TRBJ1-5; d_gene: TRBD1; v_gene: TRBV6-6; abundance: few; CDR3aa: CASSYGQGLTQPQHF; CDR3nt: TGTGCCAGCAGTTACGGACAGGGTCTCACTCAGCCCCAGCATTTT
j_gene: TRBJ2-1; d_gene: TRBD2; v_gene: TRBV9; abundance: .; CDR3aa: CASSERHSGVAPNEQFF; CDR3nt: TGTGCCAGCAGCGAGCGCCATAGCGGGGTGGCCCCCAATGAGCAGTTCTTC
j_gene: TRBJ1-2; d_gene: .; v_gene: TRBV19; abundance: .; CDR3aa: CASSIGAGAGGYTF; CDR3nt: TGTGCCAGTAGTATAGGGGCCGGCGCGGGTGGCTACACCTTC
j_gene: TRBJ1-1; d_gene: TRBD1; v_gene: TRBV5-5; abundance: few; CDR3aa: CASSAGQGPNTEAFF; CDR3nt: TGTGCCAGCAGCGCCGGACAGGGGCCGAACACTGAAGCTTTCTTT
j_gene: TRBJ2-7; d_gene: TRBD1; v_gene: TRBV5-5; abundance: .; CDR3aa: CASSLGQGASEQYF; CDR3nt: TGTGCCAGCAGCTTGGGACAGGGGGCGTCCGAGCAGTACTTC
j_gene: TRBJ2-5; d_gene: .; v_gene: TRBV19; abundance: .; CDR3aa: CASSAGRQETQYF; CDR3nt: TGTGCCAGTAGTGCGGGACGGCAAGAGACCCAGTACTTC
j_gene: TRBJ2-3; d_gene: .; v_gene: TRBV5-4; abundance: .; CDR3aa: CASSLAGARVTDTQYF; CDR3nt: TGTGCCAGCAGCTTGGCTGGTGCTCGGGTCACAGATACGCAGTATTTT
j_gene: TRBJ1-2; d_gene: TRBD1; v_gene: TRBV27; abundance: once; CDR3aa: CASSSRQGMGKGRGYTF; CDR3nt: TGTGCCAGCAGTTCGCGACAGGGGATGGGGAAGGGGAGAGGCTACACCTTC
j_gene: TRBJ1-6; d_gene: TRBD1; v_gene: TRBV19; abundance: .; CDR3aa: CASKVDRDNSPLHF; CDR3nt: TGTGCCAGTAAAGTCGACAGGGATAATTCACCCCTCCACTTT
j_gene: TRBJ1-5; d_gene: .; v_gene: TRBV10-2; abundance: .; CDR3aa: CASSEQGPSNQPQHF; CDR3nt: TGCGCCAGCAGTGAACAGGGTCCTAGCAATCAGCCCCAGCATTTT